This TCR beta chain appears in the sequencing data of a study of control samples from healthy donors and cancer patients. Sequenced by immunoSEQ multiplex PCR; TCRdb stores in-frame clones only, minus some. The sample lists 150,000 or so clones; 80% to 90% were seen once. The V end lost 0 bases, the J end lost 4 bases, and 15 bases lay between the germline ends. This CDR3 is 16 amino acids long. The germline CDR1 and CDR2 sequences are LGHNA and YNFKEQ. The source is a man younger than 45 in good health. The chain joins TRBV4-2 to TRBJ1-2, with no clear D. Sequences were obtained from blood. The DNA of the CDR3 is TGTGCCAGCAGCCAAGATCCGAAGGATCGGACCTATGGCTACACCTTC. It encodes CASSQDPKDRTYGYTF.